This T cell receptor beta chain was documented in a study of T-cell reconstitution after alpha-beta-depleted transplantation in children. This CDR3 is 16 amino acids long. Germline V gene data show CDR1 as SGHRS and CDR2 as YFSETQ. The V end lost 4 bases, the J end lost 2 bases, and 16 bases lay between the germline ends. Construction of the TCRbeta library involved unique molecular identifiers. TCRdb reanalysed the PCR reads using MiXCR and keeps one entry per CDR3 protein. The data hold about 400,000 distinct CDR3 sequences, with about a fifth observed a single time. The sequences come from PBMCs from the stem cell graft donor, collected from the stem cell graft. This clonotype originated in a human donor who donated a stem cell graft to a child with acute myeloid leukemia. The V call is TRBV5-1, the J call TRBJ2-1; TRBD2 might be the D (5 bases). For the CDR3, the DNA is TGCGCCAGCAGCCCCGGCCGGGGTGGACCCTACAATGAGCAGTTCTTC. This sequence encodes CASSPGRGGPYNEQFF.